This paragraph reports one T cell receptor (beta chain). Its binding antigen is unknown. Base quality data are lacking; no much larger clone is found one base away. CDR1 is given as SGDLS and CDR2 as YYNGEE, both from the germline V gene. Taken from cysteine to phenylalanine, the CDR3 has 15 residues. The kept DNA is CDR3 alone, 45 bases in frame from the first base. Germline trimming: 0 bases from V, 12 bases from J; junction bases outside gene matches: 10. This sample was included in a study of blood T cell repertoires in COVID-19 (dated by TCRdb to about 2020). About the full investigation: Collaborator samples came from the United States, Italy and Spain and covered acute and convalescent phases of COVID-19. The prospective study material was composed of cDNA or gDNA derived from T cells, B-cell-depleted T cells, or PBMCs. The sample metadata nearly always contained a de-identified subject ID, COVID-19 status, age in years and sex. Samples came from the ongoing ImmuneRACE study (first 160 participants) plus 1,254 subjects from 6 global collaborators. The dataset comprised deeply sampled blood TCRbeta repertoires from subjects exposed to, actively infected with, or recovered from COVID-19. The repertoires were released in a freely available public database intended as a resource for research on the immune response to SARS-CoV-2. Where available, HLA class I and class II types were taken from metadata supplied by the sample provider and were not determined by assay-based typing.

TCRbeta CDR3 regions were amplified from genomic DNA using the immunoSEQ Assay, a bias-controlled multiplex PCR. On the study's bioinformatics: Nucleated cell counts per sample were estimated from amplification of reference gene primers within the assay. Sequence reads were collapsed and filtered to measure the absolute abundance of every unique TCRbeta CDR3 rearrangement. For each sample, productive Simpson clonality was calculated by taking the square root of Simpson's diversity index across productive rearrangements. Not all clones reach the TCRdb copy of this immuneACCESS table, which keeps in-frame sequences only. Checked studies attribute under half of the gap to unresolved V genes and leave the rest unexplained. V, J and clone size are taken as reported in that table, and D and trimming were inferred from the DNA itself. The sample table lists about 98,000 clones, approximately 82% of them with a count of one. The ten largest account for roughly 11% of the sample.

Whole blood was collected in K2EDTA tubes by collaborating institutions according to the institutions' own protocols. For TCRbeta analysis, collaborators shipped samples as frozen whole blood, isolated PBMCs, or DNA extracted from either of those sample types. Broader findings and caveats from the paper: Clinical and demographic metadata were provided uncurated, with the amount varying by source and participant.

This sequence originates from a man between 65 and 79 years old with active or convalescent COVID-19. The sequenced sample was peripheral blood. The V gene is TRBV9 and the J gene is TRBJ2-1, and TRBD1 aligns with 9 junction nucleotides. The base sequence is TGTGCCAGCAGCGTAGACGGGACAGGGTCTTTGGGGCAGTTCTTC. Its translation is CASSVDGTGSLGQFF.